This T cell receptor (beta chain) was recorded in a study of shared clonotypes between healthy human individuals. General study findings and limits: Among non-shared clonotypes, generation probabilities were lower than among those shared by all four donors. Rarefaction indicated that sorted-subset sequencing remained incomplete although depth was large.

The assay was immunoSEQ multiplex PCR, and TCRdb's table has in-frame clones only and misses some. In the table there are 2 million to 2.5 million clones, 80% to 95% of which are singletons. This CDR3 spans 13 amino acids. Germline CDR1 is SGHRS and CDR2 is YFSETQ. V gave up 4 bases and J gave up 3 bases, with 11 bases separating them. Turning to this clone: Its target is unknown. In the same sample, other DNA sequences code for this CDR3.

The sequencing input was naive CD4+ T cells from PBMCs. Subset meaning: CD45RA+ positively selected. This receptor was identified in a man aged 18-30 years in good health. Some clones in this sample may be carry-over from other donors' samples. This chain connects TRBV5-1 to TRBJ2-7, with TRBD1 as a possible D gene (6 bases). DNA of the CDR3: TGCGCCAGCAGCGAAGGGACAAACTACGAGCAGTACTTC. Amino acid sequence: CASSEGTNYEQYF. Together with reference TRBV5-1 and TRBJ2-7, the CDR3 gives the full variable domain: KAGVTQTPRYLIKTRGQQVTLSCSPISGHRSVSWYQQTPGQGLQFLFEYFSETQRNKGNFPGRFSGRQFSNSRSEMNVSTLELGDSALYLCASSEGTNYEQYFGPGTRLTVT.